These 18 T cell receptor beta chains were sequenced from one sample in a study of blood T cell repertoires in COVID-19. Using immunoSEQ multiplex PCR, the repertoire was profiled, and TCRdb retains in-frame clones only, with some absent. The sample has about 330,000 clones; 85% are singletons. Input material: peripheral blood. The receptor set was obtained from a human donor in a cohort sampled during active COVID-19.

The CDR3 coding sequence is TGTGCCAGCTCACCCAAAAGCAATCAGCCCCAGCATTTT. Translation gives CASSPKSNQPQHF. V and J are TRBV18 and TRBJ1-5; D gene ambiguous. Trimming took off 3 bases at V and 1 base at J, with 4 bases between the two ends. Germline V gives CDR1 KGHSH, CDR2 LQKENI. The CDR3 totals 13 residues.

This rearrangement joins TRBV10-3 to TRBJ1-1; TRBD1 agrees at 7 bases. V was pared by 0 bases and J by 0 bases, with 7 bases of the junction left unmatched. The CDR3 runs to 17 residues. Germline CDR1 ENHRY, CDR2 SYGVKD. The CDR3 nucleotides read TGTGCCATCAGTGAGTCGTCCGGGACAGCCATGAACACTGAAGCTTTCTTT. Translating gives CAISESSGTAMNTEAFF.

This chain connects TRBV29-1 to TRBJ1-5; 9 nucleotides agree with TRBD1. This CDR3 comprises 12 residues. V shed 7 bases and J 8 bases; nucleotides not matched to a gene: 6. The germline V gene has CDR1 SQVTM and CDR2 ANQGSEA. CDR3 residues: CSAGQGLEPQHF. The CDR3 DNA reads TGCAGCGCCGGACAGGGGCTTGAGCCCCAGCATTTT.

J is TRBJ1-5 and V is TRBV20-1; D not certain. This CDR3 is built from 13 residues. The germline V gene encodes CDR1 DFQATT and CDR2 SNEGSKA (reference sequence). Trimming stripped 3 bases from V and 1 base from J, with 7 bases between. The CDR3 DNA sequence: TGCAGTGCTAGTGGGCGGAGCAATCAGCCCCAGCATTTT. Translated, it gives CSASGRSNQPQHF.

The rearrangement links TRBV28 to TRBJ1-1, with D unresolved. Trimming removed 3 bases at V and 11 bases at J, with 13 bases between. The CDR3 is 12 residues long. CDR1 is MDHEN and CDR2 is SYDVKM in the germline V gene. DNA for the CDR3: TGTGCCAGCAGTTTTCGACGCGGTCTCGCTTTCTTT. Translation gives CASSFRRGLAFF.

The chain uses TRBV29-1 and TRBJ1-1; TRBD1 agrees at 7 bases. CDR1 and CDR2 (germline): SQVTM, ANQGSEA. This CDR3 spans 12 amino acids. The V segment lost 7 bases and the J segment 0 bases; nucleotides outside the gene matches: 2. CDR3 sequence (DNA): TGCAGCGCGGGACAGATGAACACTGAAGCTTTCTTT. Its protein product is CSAGQMNTEAFF.

The V call is TRBV6-5, the J call TRBJ2-7; TRBD1 agrees at 10 bases. The CDR3 covers 15 residues. V lost 2 bases and J lost 1; bases outside the gene matches: 2. Germline V gene lookup returns CDR1 MNHEY and CDR2 SVGAGI. CDR3: CASSYGQGVSYEQYF. The CDR3 region has the DNA TGTGCCAGCAGTTACGGACAGGGGGTTTCCTACGAGCAGTACTTC.

V is TRBV25-1 and J is TRBJ1-2, with 7 bases that match TRBD1. CDR1 and CDR2 (germline): MGHDK, SYGVNS. Unmatched junction bases numbered 4, after V lost 7 bases and J lost 2 bases. The CDR3 covers 13 residues. The CDR3 loop reads CASTSTGNYGYTF. The CDR3 DNA follows: TGTGCCAGCACATCGACAGGGAACTATGGCTACACCTTC.

The CDR3 nucleotides read TGTGCCATCAGTGACTCGACAGTCACAGATACGCAGTATTTT. This encodes CAISDSTVTDTQYF. The chain links TRBV10-3 to TRBJ2-3, with D possibly matching TRBD1 (5 bases). Germline CDR1 is ENHRY and CDR2 is SYGVKD. V was shortened by 3 bases and J by 2 bases, with 9 bases between the two germline ends. This CDR3 region has 14 residues.

CDR3 region: CASSLTSGGFDTQYF. The CDR3 bases are TGTGCCAGCAGTTTGACTAGCGGGGGGTTCGATACGCAGTATTTT. The V call is TRBV6-5, the J call TRBJ2-3, with 13 positions matching TRBD2. Germline loops: CDR1 MNHEY, CDR2 SVGAGI. The CDR3 totals 15 residues. Losses at the gene ends were 4 bases for V and 6 bases for J; bases not matched to a gene: 4.

The chain combines TRBV30 with TRBJ2-7, with 10 bases matching TRBD1. The CDR3 is 14 amino acids. Per the germline V gene, CDR1 is GTSNPN and CDR2 is SVGIG (reference sequence). The V segment lost 3 bases and the J segment 4 bases; nucleotides outside the gene matches: 6. The CDR3 reads CAWRGQGRGYEQYF. DNA of the CDR3: TGTGCCTGGAGGGGACAGGGGCGAGGTTACGAGCAGTACTTC.

The chain employs TRBV6-6 and TRBJ1-4; no reliable D call. The CDR3 spans 15 residues. Trimming removed 0 bases from V and 5 bases from J, with 10 bases in between. The germline V gene encodes CDR1 MNHNY and CDR2 SVGAGI (reference sequence). The CDR3 sequence is CASSYSSGVNEKLFF. CDR3 bases: TGTGCCAGCAGTTACTCGAGCGGGGTCAATGAAAAACTGTTTTTT.

This clone was counted a single time. The chain combines TRBV5-6 with TRBJ2-5; 11 nucleotides line up with TRBD2. The germline gives CDR1 SGHDT, CDR2 YYEEEE. The CDR3 totals 18 residues. V gave up 4 bases and J gave up 2 bases; unmatched junction bases: 13. The CDR3 DNA reads as TGTGCCAGCAGCCGGACTAGCGGGCTTATTAGTAATCAAGAGACCCAGTACTTC. Amino acid sequence: CASSRTSGLISNQETQYF.

The chain recombines TRBV5-1 with TRBJ2-5; TRBD1 is a possible D gene (6 bases). The CDR3 has 16 residues. The V gene's germline CDR1 is SGHRS and CDR2 YFSETQ. V was trimmed by 1 base and J by 4 bases, leaving 17 bases between them. DNA for the CDR3: TGCGCCAGCAGCTTGAGGCCAGGACAGATGGGAGAGACCCAGTACTTC. Translation gives CASSLRPGQMGETQYF. The whole variable domain, remainder taken from reference TRBV5-1 and TRBJ2-5, is KAGVTQTPRYLIKTRGQQVTLSCSPISGHRSVSWYQQTPGQGLQFLFEYFSETQRNKGNFPGRFSGRQFSNSRSEMNVSTLELGDSALYLCASSLRPGQMGETQYFGPGTRLLVL.

The table lists this clone with a count of one. The chain carries TRBV30 and TRBJ2-1; 14 bases map to TRBD2. Germline loops: CDR1 GTSNPN, CDR2 SVGIG (reference sequence). The CDR3 spans 16 residues. Trimming cost V 0 bases and J 4 bases; bases outside gene matches: 2. The CDR3 sequence: CAWSVRTSGGYNEQFF. CDR3 bases: TGTGCCTGGAGTGTACGGACTAGCGGGGGGTACAATGAGCAGTTCTTC.

Of note for this clone: The junction departs from the called germline gene at one end, perhaps through a read error. The rearrangement joins TRBV5-1 to TRBJ2-1; D may be TRBD1 (6 bases). The CDR3 length is 14 residues. CDR1 and CDR2 (germline): SGHRS, YFSETQ. The chain's CDR3 is CASTLTGSYNEQFF. The CDR3, as DNA: TGCGCCAGCACCTTGACAGGCTCCTACAATGAGCAGTTCTTC.

The chain uses TRBV9 and TRBJ2-2, with unresolved D. V gave up 4 bases and J gave up 9 bases, with 16 bases separating them. The CDR3 covers 14 residues. Per germline, CDR1 SGDLS and CDR2 YYNGEE. CDR3: CASSPTALARELFF. The CDR3, as DNA: TGTGCCAGCAGCCCGACTGCATTGGCGAGGGAGCTGTTTTTT.

The chain joins TRBV6-5 to TRBJ1-1; D ambiguous. Germline CDR1 MNHEY, CDR2 SVGAGI. This CDR3 comprises 15 residues. Deletions cut 2 bases from V and 1 base from J, with 11 bases between. The CDR3 loop reads CASSYTVTGNTEAFF. In nucleotides, the CDR3 is TGTGCCAGCAGTTACACCGTTACCGGGAACACTGAAGCTTTCTTT.